This T cell receptor beta chain was retrieved from a study of early T cells in non-severe SARS-CoV-2 infection listed by TCRdb under 2021. Regarding the complete study: Bulk RNA from unsorted whole blood was used for TCR sequencing, so alpha and beta chains could not be paired.

The CDR3 runs 11 residues from the cysteine to the phenylalanine. Only CDR3 DNA remains: 33 bases, in frame from the first base. Taken from the germline V gene, the CDR1 and CDR2 loops are ENHRY and SYGVKD. V gives up 10 bases and J gives up 0 bases, and the segment between their germline ends measures 5 bases. In regard to this clonotype: Its antigen is unknown. Base qualities are not recorded, but no much larger clone differs from it by a single base.

The receptor library was made with 5' RACE. The sequencer listed for this sample is NextSeq 500. To correct for sequencing error and PCR bias, the TCR library protocol tagged individual cDNA molecules with unique molecular identifiers. Sequencing covered both TCR alpha and beta chains, and within each sample the abundances of alpha and beta sequences were tightly co-correlated. As for how the authors treated the data: Decombinator V4 was used to annotate TCR sequences for V gene, J gene and CDR3. TCRs were defined as expanded if a significant change between any two time points was detected under a Poisson model with p below 0.0001. TCR abundances were normalised to the total number of TCRs sequenced per sample and were expressed as counts per million. MAIT TCRs were defined by TRAV1-2 paired with TRAJ12, TRAJ20 or TRAJ33, and iNKT TCRs by TRAV10 paired with TRAJ18. VDJdb, accessed on 1 November 2021, was searched for TCRs annotated for CMV, EBV and SARS-CoV-2, and TCRs annotated for more than one antigen were excluded. The public reads were run again by TCRdb, first through fastp at Q25 and then through MiXCR, and only productive beta chains were kept. Each CDR3 protein appears once, grouped with its most common genes and DNA. The authors' filters were not applied to this entry. The sample table shows about 97,000 distinct CDR3 sequences, and about 11% are seen once. The top ten clonotypes cover roughly 4.5% of the sample.

Set within a cohort of healthcare workers in London, UK, this nested case-control study involved weekly PCR testing of nasopharyngeal swabs along with blood sampling. Healthcare workers were recruited between 23 and 31 March 2020, during the week of the UK lockdown, and were followed weekly for up to about 15 weeks. General findings and caveats noted by the study authors: VDJdb matching was skewed toward anti-spike CD8 responses and likely underestimated virus-specific expansions by missing private and CD4 specificities.

The chain employs TRBV10-3 and TRBJ2-3, with the D gene call left open. Sequences were derived from whole blood, sampled at baseline. The origin of this receptor is an adult who was a healthcare worker with PCR-confirmed SARS-CoV-2 infection or an uninfected control (not recorded which). The CDR3 loop reads CATTSTDTQYF. The nucleotide sequence is TGTGCCACCACTAGCACAGATACGCAGTATTTT.